This TCR beta chain was recovered during a study of T-cell reconstitution after alpha-beta-depleted transplantation in children. General study results and limits: Newly generated T cells supplied most T-cell counts and diversity one year post-transplant. Alpha-beta T cells present about two months after transplant were reported to originate from several hundred expanded graft clones. Surviving recipient T cells and thymic progenitors accounted for the high day-60 TCRbeta diversity observed in some patients.

V dropped 0 bases and J dropped 2 bases, with 14 bases sitting between them. Germline CDR1 is DFQATT and CDR2 is SNEGSKA (reference sequence). This CDR3 contains 15 residues. A TCRbeta library incorporating unique molecular identifiers was prepared. TCRdb re-derived calls from the PCR reads in MiXCR, one entry per CDR3 protein. The sample holds about 260,000 distinct CDR3 sequences; approximately 8% are singletons and the top ten take nearly 6.5%. This clonotype was observed at least ten times. Its antigen is undetermined. This TCR derives from a male patient younger than 18 who had a stem cell transplant for acute lymphoblastic leukemia, so the T cells may come from the graft donor. V and J are TRBV20-1 and TRBJ2-7, with D maybe TRBD2 (5 bases). The sequenced sample was PBMCs, mostly from graft donor cells, obtained 180 days after TCRalphabeta/CD19-depleted stem cell transplant. CDR3: CSARDQRATAYEQYF. CDR3 DNA: TGCAGTGCTAGAGATCAGAGGGCCACCGCCTACGAGCAGTACTTC.